Shown below are 13 T cell receptor beta chains from a single sample sequenced in a study of control samples from healthy donors and cancer patients. Sequencing was performed with immunoSEQ multiplex PCR; in TCRdb, only in-frame clones are kept and a portion is missing. The sample shows under 150,000 clones, approximately 93% of them seen only once. Material: blood. Source of these receptors: a man in his thirties or forties in good health.

The J gene is TRBJ2-3, the V gene TRBV5-1; D is ambiguous. V dropped 2 bases and J dropped 6 bases, with 13 bases sitting between them. This CDR3 is built from 14 residues. Germline assignment: CDR1 SGHRS and CDR2 YFSETQ. CDR3 amino acids: CASSLELHVDTQYF. DNA of the CDR3: TGCGCCAGCAGCTTAGAACTTCACGTGGATACGCAGTATTTT. Drawing the rest from reference TRBV5-1 and TRBJ2-3, the complete variable domain is KAGVTQTPRYLIKTRGQQVTLSCSPISGHRSVSWYQQTPGQGLQFLFEYFSETQRNKGNFPGRFSGRQFSNSRSEMNVSTLELGDSALYLCASSLELHVDTQYFGPGTRLTVL.

The chain carries TRBV6-1 and TRBJ1-1; 7 positions agree with TRBD1. The CDR3 is 14 residues long. Unmatched junction bases numbered 4, after V lost 2 bases and J lost 4 bases. Germline V gene sequence: CDR1 MNHNS, CDR2 SASEGT. CDR3 sequence reads: CASSEWGQTTEAFF. DNA of the CDR3: TGTGCCAGCAGTGAATGGGGACAGACCACTGAAGCTTTCTTT.

This clone was detected only a few times. V and J are TRBV12-3 or TRBV12-4 and TRBJ1-2; unclear D gene. The length of the CDR3 is 13 residues. V gave up 5 bases and J gave up 7 bases, with 14 bases separating them. The CDR3 DNA is TGTGCCAGCAGTCCCGCTCGGGTCAGTGGCTACACCTTC. It translates to CASSPARVSGYTF.

The chain links TRBV6-1 to TRBJ2-7; D unclear. Germline-derived CDR1 and CDR2 are MNHNS and SASEGT. V was cut by 6 bases and J by 0 bases, with 24 bases left in between. The CDR3 consists of 18 residues. CDR3 DNA: TGTGCCAGCAGGGAACACCCCCTATTGGGCCTAAGCTCCTACGAGCAGTACGTC. Protein sequence: CASREHPLLGLSSYEQYV.

The chain employs TRBV19 and TRBJ1-1; D is ambiguous. Trimming stripped 1 base from V and 6 bases from J, with 12 bases between. The CDR3 sequence is 14 residues long. In germline, CDR1 is LNHDA, CDR2 SQIVND (reference sequence). The chain's CDR3 is CASSIGKGTAEAFF. In nucleotides, the CDR3 is TGTGCCAGTAGTATAGGGAAAGGTACGGCTGAAGCTTTCTTT.

J is TRBJ1-1 and V is TRBV5-1; D ambiguous. CDR1 is SGHRS, CDR2 YFSETQ, per germline. There are 14 residues in the CDR3. Trimming removed 4 bases at V and 5 bases at J, with 15 bases between. In nucleotides, the CDR3 is TGCGCCAGCAGCCCGAGAATACTGGGGACTGAAGCTTTCTTT. This translates into CASSPRILGTEAFF.

This clone appeared a single time. V gene TRBV12-3 or TRBV12-4 combines with J gene TRBJ1-1; D remains ambiguous. V was shortened by 0 bases and J by 1 base, with 3 bases between the two germline ends. The CDR3 is 13 residues long. DNA for the CDR3: TGTGCCAGCAGTTTAGCATGGAACACTGAAGCTTTCTTT. Protein product: CASSLAWNTEAFF.

The chain employs TRBV7-4 and TRBJ1-6; no definite D call. With 6 bases removed from V and 8 bases from J, the gap between germline ends came to 11 bases. The germline V gene has CDR1 SGHVT and CDR2 SQSDAQ. The CDR3 loop spans 13 amino acids. CDR3 sequence (DNA): TGTGCCAGCAGGCTGCCGAGGTATTCACCCCTCCACTTT. It encodes CASRLPRYSPLHF.

The rearrangement uses TRBV6-6 and TRBJ1-1, with D hard to call. Trimming cost V 8 bases and J 3 bases, with 10 bases left between them. From germline, CDR1 is MNHNY and CDR2 SVGAGI (reference sequence). The CDR3 sequence is 12 residues long. The DNA for the CDR3 is TGTGCCAGCTCGGCCGGGGACACTGAAGCTTTCTTT. It encodes CASSAGDTEAFF.

V and J are TRBV5-6 and TRBJ1-2, with TRBD1 as a possible D gene (5 bases). This CDR3 comprises 14 residues. Trimming pared 4 bases from V and 4 bases from J, leaving 14 bases between. Germline loops: CDR1 SGHDT, CDR2 YYEEEE. The CDR3 DNA sequence: TGTGCCAGCAGCCCCCCCGAAGGGACCTATGGCTACACCTTC. Translated, it gives CASSPPEGTYGYTF.

This chain connects TRBV28 to TRBJ1-2, with D uncertain. V gave up 3 bases and J gave up 5 bases, with 13 bases separating them. CDR1 and CDR2 from the germline V gene are MDHEN and SYDVKM. The CDR3 runs 14 residues. This CDR3 reads CASSFVRATYGYTF. The CDR3, as DNA: TGTGCCAGCAGTTTCGTCAGAGCCACTTATGGCTACACCTTC.

The chain joins TRBV14 to TRBJ1-6, with a tentative D call TRBD1 (5 bases). This CDR3 is built from 15 residues. V was clipped by 4 bases and J by 7 bases, with 14 bases between them. The germline V gene encodes CDR1 SGHDN and CDR2 FVKESK. This CDR3 reads CASSPRGTGNSPLHF. Here the CDR3 DNA reads TGTGCCAGCAGCCCCAGAGGGACTGGCAATTCACCCCTCCACTTT.

This rearrangement joins TRBV2 to TRBJ1-2; D is uncertain. This CDR3 contains 11 residues. Germline V CDR1 and CDR2: SNHLY, FYNNEI. V lost 8 bases to trimming and J lost 5 bases, with 9 bases between them. The chain's CDR3 is CASGQEYGYTF. For the CDR3, the DNA is TGTGCCAGCGGGCAGGAATATGGCTACACCTTC.